A single count supports the clone carrying this TCR beta chain. The sample belongs to a study of T cell changes during pregnancy in multiple sclerosis. TCRdb keeps only in-frame clones here, not all; method: immunoSEQ multiplex PCR. Of about 75,000 clones listed, roughly 94% are singletons. The germline gives CDR1 LNHDA, CDR2 SQIVND (reference sequence). CDR3 length: 16 amino acids. The trim removed 4 bases at V and 7 bases at J, leaving 8 bases unmatched. The receptor was isolated from a female donor with multiple sclerosis, enrolled in a pregnancy study. The starting material was CD4+ T cells from peripheral blood mononuclear cells, obtained after pregnancy. The V call is TRBV19, the J call TRBJ2-1, with 12 bases that match TRBD2. The CDR3 bases are TGTGCCAGTAGTACCGGGACTAGCGGGCCCCGGAATGAGCAGTTCTTC. Its translation: CASSTGTSGPRNEQFF.